This entry features one T cell receptor beta chain sequence. Antigen specificity is unknown. TCRdb keeps only in-frame clones here, not all; method: immunoSEQ multiplex PCR. The sample has around 90,000 clones; around 80% are singletons. The sample belongs to a study of PD-1 blockade in classical Hodgkin lymphoma. Time point described: cycle 4 day 1 (C4D1), after less than 7 weeks of nivolumab. Autologous stem cell transplantation was followed by relapse in every patient, and brentuximab vedotin exposure varied. Complete response, partial response or progressive disease constituted the best responses recorded. Study-level points and caveats: Compared with baseline, CD4+ but not CD8+ TCR diversity had risen significantly by C4D1. Newly diagnosed patients were reported to start with lower TCR diversity than healthy donors. Some patients started nivolumab under 1 year after ASCT, and they were excluded.

The TCR was taken from a human donor with classical Hodgkin lymphoma. The sample here was peripheral blood mononuclear cells (PBMCs), taken before the fourth cycle of nivolumab.

CDR3 DNA sequence: TGTGCCAGCAGTTTATTCCCCTTACCCGAGGGGAGGCAAGAGACCCAGTACTTC. Translation: CASSLFPLPEGRQETQYF. This sequence joins TRBV28 and TRBJ2-5, with D possibly being TRBD2 (6 bases). Trimming left V 1 base short and J 2 bases short, with 20 bases between. This CDR3 has 18 amino acids. Looked up from germline, CDR1 is MDHEN and CDR2 is SYDVKM.